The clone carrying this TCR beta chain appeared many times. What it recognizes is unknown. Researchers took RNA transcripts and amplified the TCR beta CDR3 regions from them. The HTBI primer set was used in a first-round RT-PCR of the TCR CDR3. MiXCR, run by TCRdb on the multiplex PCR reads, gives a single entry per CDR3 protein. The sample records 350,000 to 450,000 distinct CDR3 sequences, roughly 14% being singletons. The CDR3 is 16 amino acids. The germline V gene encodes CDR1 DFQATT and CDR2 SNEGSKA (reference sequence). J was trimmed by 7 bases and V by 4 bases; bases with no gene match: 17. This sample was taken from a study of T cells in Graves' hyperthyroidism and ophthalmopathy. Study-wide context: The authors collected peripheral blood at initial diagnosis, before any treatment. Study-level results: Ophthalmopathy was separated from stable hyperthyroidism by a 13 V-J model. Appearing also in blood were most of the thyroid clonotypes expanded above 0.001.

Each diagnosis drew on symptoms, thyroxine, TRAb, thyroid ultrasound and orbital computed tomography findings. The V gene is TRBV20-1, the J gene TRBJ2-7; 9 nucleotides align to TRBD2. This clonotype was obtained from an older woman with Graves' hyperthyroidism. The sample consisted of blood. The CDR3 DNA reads TGCAGTGCTACGGGGGTAGCGGGAGCCCCTCTGGTTGAGCAGTACTTC. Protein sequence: CSATGVAGAPLVEQYF.